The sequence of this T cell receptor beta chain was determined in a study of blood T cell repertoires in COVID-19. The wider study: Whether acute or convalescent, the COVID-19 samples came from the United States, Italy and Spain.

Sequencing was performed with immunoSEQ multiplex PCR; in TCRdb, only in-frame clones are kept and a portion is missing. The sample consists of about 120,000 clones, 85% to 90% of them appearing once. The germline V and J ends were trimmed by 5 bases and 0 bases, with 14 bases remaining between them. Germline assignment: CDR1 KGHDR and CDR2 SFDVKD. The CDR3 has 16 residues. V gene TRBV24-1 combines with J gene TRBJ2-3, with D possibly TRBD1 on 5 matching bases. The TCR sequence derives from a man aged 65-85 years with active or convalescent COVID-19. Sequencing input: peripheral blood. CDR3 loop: CATSASGAPSTDTQYF. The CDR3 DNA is TGTGCCACCAGTGCCTCTGGGGCTCCTAGCACAGATACGCAGTATTTT.